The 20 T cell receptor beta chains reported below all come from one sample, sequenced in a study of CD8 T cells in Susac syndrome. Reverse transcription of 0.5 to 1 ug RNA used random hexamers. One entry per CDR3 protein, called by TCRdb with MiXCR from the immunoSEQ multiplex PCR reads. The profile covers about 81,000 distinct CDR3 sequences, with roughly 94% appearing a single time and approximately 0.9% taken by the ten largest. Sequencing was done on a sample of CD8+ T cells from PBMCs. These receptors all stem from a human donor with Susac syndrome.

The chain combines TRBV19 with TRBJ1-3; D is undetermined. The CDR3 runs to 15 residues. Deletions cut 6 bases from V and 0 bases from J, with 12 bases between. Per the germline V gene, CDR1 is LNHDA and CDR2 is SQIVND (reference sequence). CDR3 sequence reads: CASSRGLNSGNTIYF. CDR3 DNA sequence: TGTGCCAGTAGCAGAGGACTAAACTCTGGAAACACCATATATTTT. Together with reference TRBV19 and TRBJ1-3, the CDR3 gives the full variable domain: DGGITQSPKYLFRKEGQNVTLSCEQNLNHDAMYWYRQDPGQGLRLIYYSQIVNDFQKGDIAEGYSVSREKKESFPLTVTSAQKNPTAFYLCASSRGLNSGNTIYFGEGSWLTVV.

The CDR3 sequence is CAWSRTENTEAFF. In nucleotides, the CDR3 is TGTGCCTGGAGTCGGACAGAGAACACTGAAGCTTTCTTT. The V and J genes are TRBV30 and TRBJ1-1, with D possibly being TRBD1 (6 bases). CDR3 length equals 13 residues. V was cut by 2 bases and J by 1 base, with 8 bases left in between. From germline, CDR1 is GTSNPN and CDR2 SVGIG (reference sequence).

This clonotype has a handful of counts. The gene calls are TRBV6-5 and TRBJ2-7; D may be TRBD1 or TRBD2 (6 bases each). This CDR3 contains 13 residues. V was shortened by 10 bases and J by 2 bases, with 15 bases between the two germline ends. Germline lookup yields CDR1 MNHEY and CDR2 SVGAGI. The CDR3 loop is CATSGAIPYEQYF. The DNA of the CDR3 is TGTGCCACCTCGGGGGCCATTCCCTACGAGCAGTACTTC.

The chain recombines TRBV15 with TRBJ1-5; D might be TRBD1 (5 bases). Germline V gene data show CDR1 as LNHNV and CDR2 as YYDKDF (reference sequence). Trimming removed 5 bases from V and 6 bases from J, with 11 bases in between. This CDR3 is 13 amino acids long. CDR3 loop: CATSGWGGQPQHF. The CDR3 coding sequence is TGTGCCACCAGCGGGTGGGGCGGTCAGCCCCAGCATTTT.

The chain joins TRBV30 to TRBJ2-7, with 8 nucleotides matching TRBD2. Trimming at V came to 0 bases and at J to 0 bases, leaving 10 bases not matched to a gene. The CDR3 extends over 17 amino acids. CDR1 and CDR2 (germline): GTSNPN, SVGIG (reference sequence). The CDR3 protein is CAWSVPDWREASYEQYF. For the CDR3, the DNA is TGTGCCTGGAGTGTCCCGGACTGGCGGGAGGCCTCCTACGAGCAGTACTTC.

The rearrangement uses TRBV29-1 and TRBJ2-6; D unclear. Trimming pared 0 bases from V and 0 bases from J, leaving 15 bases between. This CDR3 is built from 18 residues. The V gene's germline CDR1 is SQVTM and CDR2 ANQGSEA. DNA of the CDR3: TGCAGCGTTGAAGAGGTCACTGGCGTGCTCTCTGGGGCCAACGTCCTGACTTTC. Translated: CSVEEVTGVLSGANVLTF.

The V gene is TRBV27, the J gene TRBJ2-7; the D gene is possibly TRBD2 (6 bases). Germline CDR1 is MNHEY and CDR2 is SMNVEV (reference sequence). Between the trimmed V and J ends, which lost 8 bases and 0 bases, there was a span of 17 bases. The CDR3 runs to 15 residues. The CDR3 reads CASGSAGQSSYEQYF. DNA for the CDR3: TGTGCCAGCGGGTCGGCGGGGCAGAGCTCCTACGAGCAGTACTTC.

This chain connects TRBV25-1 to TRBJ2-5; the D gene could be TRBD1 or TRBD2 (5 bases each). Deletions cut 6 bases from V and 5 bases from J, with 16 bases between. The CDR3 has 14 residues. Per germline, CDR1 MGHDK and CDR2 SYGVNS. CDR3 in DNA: TGTGCCAGCAGCCCGGGGCCGCTTAGTGAGACCCAGTACTTC. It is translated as CASSPGPLSETQYF.

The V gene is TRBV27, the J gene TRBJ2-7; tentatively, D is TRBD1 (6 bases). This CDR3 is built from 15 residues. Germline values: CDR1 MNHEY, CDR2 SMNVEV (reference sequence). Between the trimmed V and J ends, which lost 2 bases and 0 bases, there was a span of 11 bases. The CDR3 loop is CASSLGGRSSYEQYF. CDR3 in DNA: TGTGCCAGCAGTTTAGGGGGCAGGAGCTCCTACGAGCAGTACTTC.

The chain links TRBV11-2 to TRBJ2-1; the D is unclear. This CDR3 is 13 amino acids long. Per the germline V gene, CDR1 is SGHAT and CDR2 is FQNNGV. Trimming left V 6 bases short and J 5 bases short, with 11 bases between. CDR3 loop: CASSDGRNNEQFF. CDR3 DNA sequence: TGTGCCAGCAGTGACGGACGCAACAATGAGCAGTTCTTC.

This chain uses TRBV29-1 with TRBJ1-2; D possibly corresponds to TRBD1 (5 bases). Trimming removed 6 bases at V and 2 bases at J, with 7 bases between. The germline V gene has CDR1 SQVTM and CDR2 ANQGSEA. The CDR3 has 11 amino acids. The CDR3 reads CSVQENYGYTF. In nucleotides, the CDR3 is TGCAGCGTACAGGAGAACTATGGCTACACCTTC.

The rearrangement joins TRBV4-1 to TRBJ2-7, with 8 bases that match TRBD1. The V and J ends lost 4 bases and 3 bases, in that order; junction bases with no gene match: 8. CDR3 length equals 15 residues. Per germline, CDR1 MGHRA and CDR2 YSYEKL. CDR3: CASSPSGQGIYEQYF. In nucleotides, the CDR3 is TGCGCCAGCAGCCCGAGCGGACAGGGTATCTACGAGCAGTACTTC.

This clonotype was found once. The CDR3 here is CASSEIVVNTGELFF. Written as DNA, the CDR3 is TGTGCCAGCAGTGAAATCGTGGTAAACACCGGGGAGCTGTTTTTT. The chain uses TRBV2 and TRBJ2-2; D gene uncertain. V lost 2 bases to trimming and J lost 2 bases, with 9 bases between them. The germline V gene encodes CDR1 SNHLY and CDR2 FYNNEI. The CDR3 contains 15 residues.

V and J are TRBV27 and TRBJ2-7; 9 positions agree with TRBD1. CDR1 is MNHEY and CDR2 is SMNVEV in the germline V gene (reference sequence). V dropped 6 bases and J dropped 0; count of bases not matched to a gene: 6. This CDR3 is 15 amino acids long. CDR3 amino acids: CASRATGGSSYEQYF. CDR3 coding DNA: TGTGCCAGCAGAGCTACAGGGGGCAGCTCCTACGAGCAGTACTTC.

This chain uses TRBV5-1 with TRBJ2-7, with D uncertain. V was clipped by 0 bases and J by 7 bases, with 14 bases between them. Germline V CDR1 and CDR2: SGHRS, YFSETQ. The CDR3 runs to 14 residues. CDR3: CASSLDVELSEQYF. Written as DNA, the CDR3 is TGCGCCAGCAGCTTGGATGTAGAGCTTAGTGAGCAGTACTTC.

The CDR3 protein is CASVAGAYEQYF. In nucleotides, the CDR3 is TGTGCCAGCGTAGCGGGGGCCTACGAGCAGTACTTC. The J gene is TRBJ2-7, the V gene TRBV28; 9 bases match TRBD2. The CDR3 has 12 residues. The germline gives CDR1 MDHEN, CDR2 SYDVKM. V trimming: 8 bases; J trimming: 2 bases; junction bases outside the gene matches: 1. The whole variable domain, remainder taken from reference TRBV28 and TRBJ2-7, is DVKVTQSSRYLVKRTGEKVFLECVQDMDHENMFWYRQDPGLGLRLIYFSYDVKMKEKGDIPEGYSVSREKKERFSLILESASTNQTSMYLCASVAGAYEQYFGPGTRLTVT.

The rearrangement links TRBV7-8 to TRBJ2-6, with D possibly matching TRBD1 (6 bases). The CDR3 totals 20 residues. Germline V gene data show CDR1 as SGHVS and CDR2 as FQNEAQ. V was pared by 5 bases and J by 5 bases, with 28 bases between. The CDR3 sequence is CASSVQIPGTNPLWANVLTF. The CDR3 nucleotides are TGTGCCAGCAGCGTCCAGATACCCGGGACAAACCCCCTCTGGGCCAACGTCCTGACTTTC.

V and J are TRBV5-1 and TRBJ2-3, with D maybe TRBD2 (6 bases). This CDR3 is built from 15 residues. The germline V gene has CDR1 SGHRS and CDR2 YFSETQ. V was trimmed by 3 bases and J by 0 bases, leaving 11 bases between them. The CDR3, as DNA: TGCGCCAGCAGCTCATGGGCGGGAAGCACAGATACGCAGTATTTT. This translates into CASSSWAGSTDTQYF.

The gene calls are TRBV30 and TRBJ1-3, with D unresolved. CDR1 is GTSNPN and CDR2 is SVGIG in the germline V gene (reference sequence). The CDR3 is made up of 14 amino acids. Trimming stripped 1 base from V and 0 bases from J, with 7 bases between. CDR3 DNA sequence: TGTGCCTGGAGTGGGACCGTCTCTGGAAACACCATATATTTT. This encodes CAWSGTVSGNTIYF.

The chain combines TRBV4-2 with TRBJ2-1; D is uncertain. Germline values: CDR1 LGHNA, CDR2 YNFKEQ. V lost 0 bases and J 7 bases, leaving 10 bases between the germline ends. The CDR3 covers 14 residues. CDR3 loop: CASSQDNEVNEQFF. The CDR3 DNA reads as TGTGCCAGCAGCCAAGATAACGAAGTAAATGAGCAGTTCTTC.